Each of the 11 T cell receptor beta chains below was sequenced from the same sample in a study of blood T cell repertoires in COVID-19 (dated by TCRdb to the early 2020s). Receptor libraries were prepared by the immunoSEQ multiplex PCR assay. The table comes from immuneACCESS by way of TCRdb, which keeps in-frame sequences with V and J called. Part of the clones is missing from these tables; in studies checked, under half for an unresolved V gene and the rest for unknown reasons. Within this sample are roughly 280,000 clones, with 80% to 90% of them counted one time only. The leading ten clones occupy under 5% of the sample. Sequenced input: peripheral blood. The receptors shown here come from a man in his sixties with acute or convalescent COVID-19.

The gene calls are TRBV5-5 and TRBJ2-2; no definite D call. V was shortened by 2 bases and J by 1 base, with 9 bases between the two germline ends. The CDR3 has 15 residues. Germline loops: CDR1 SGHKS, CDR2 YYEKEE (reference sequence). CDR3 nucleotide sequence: TGTGCCAGCAGCTTTTTAACTCAGAACACCGGGGAGCTGTTTTTT. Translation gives CASSFLTQNTGELFF.

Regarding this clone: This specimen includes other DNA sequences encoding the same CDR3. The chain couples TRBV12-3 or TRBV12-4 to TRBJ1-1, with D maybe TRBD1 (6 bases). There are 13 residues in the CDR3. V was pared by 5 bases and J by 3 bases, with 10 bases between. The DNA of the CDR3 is TGTGCCAGCAGTCCACAGGGTGACACTGAAGCTTTCTTT. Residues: CASSPQGDTEAFF.

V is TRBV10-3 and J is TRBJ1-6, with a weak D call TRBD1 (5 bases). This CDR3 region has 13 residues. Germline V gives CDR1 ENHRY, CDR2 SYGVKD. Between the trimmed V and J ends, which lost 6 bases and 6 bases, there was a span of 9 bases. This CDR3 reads CAIRGQGNSPLHF. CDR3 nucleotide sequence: TGTGCCATCAGGGGGCAGGGTAATTCACCCCTCCACTTT.

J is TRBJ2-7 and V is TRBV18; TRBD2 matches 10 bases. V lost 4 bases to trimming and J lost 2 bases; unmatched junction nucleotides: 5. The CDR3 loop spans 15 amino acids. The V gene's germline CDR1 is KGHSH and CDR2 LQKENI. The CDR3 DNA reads TGTGCCAGCTCACTTCAGGGACTAGCGACCTACGAGCAGTACTTC. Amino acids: CASSLQGLATYEQYF.

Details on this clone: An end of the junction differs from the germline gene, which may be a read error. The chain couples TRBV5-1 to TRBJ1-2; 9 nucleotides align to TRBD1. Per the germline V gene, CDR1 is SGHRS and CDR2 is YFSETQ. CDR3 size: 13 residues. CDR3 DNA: TGCGCCAGCAGCTTGGCTCTGGACAGGGGTTTGGTCTTC. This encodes CASSLALDRGLVF.

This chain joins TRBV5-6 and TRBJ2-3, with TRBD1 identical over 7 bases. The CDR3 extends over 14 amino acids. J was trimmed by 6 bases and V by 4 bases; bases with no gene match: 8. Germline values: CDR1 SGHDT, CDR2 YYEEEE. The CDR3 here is CASSDDRDDDTQYF. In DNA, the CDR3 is TGTGCCAGCAGCGACGACAGGGATGACGATACGCAGTATTTT.

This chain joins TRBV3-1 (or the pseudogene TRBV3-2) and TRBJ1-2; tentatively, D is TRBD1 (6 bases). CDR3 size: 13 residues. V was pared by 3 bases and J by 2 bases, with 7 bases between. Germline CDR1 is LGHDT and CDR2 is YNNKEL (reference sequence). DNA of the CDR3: TGTGCCAGCAGCCACACAGGGAACTATGGCTACACCTTC. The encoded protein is CASSHTGNYGYTF.

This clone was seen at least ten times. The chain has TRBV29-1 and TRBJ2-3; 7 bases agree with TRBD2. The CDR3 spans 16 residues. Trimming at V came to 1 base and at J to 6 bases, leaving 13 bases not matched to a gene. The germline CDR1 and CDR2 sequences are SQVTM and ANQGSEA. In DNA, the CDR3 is TGCAGCGTTGAAGGGGGAGGGAGTGAGCTGGAGGATACGCAGTATTTT. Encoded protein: CSVEGGGSELEDTQYF.

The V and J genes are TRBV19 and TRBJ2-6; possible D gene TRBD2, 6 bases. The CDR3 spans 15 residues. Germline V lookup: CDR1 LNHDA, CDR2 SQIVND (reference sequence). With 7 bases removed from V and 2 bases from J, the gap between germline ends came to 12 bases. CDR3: CASTIGTAGANVLTF. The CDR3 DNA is TGTGCCAGTACCATTGGGACTGCTGGGGCCAACGTCCTGACTTTC.

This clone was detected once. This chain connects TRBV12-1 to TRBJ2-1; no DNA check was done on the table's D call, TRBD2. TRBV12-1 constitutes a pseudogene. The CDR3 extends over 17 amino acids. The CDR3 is CASSWPPSGGLDGEQFF. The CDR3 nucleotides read TGTGCCAGCAGCTGGCCCCCTAGCGGGGGTCTCGATGGTGAGCAGTTCTTC.

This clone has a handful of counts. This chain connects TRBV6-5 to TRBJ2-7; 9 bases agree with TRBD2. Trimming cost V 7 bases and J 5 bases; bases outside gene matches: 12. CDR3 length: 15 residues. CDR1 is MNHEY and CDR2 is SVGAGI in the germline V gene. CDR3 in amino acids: CASTAATSGRDEQYF. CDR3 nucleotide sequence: TGTGCCAGCACCGCCGCGACTAGCGGTCGGGACGAGCAGTACTTC.